This T cell receptor (beta chain) appears in the sequencing data of a study of vaccination and CD4 T cells after COVID-19. With regard to this clonotype: Its antigen remains unknown.

The study sequenced cultured CD4+ T cell DNA using the Oncomine TCR Beta short-read assay. TCRdb passed the PCR reads through MiXCR, listing each CDR3 protein once. The repertoire has 20,000 to 25,000 distinct CDR3 sequences, 45% to 60% of them found once; the top ten carry roughly 5.6%. The sample's treatment: approximately 9-day PBMC culture with coronavirus spike peptide pools or control peptides (ViraFEST assay). About 1.9 million PBMCs went into each well for culture with 9.5 to 10 IU/ml IL-2 and approximately 9 ug/ml peptide pools. Study outcomes and limitations: Spike mono-reactivity was shown by 304 of 307 vaccine-specific clones in convalescent patients.

The TCR comes from a human donor who had recovered from COVID-19. Sequenced sample: CD4+ T cells from blood, cultured in vitro.

The CDR3 region has the DNA TGTGCCAGCAGGTTAAGCGGGAGCTCCTACGAGCAGTACTTC. It encodes CASRLSGSSYEQYF. The V call is TRBV28, the J call TRBJ2-7, with 8 positions matching TRBD2. The CDR3 is made up of 14 amino acids. V lost 6 bases and J lost 0; bases outside the gene matches: 4. Germline lookup yields CDR1 MDHEN and CDR2 SYDVKM.